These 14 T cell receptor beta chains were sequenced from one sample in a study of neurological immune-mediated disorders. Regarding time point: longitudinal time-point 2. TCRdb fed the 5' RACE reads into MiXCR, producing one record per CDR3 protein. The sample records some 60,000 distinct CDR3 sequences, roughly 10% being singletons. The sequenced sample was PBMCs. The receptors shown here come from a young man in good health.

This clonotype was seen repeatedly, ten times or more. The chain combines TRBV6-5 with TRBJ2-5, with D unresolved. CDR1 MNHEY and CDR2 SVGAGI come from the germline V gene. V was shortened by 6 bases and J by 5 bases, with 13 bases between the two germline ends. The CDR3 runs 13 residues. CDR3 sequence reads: CASSPFSAETQYF. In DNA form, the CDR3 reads TGTGCCAGCAGCCCCTTCAGTGCCGAGACCCAGTACTTC.

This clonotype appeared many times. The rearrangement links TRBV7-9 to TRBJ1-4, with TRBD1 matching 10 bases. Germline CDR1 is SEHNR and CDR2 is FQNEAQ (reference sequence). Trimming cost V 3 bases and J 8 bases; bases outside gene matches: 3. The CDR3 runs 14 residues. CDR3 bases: TGTGCCAGCAGCTTGGGACAGGGGTTCGAAAAACTGTTTTTT. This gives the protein CASSLGQGFEKLFF.

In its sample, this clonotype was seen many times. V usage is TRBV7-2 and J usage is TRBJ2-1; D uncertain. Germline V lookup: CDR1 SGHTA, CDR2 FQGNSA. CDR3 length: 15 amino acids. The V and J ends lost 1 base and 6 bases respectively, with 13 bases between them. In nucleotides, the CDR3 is TGTGCCAGCAGCTTAGTGGCCGTTGGTGGCAATGAGCAGTTCTTC. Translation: CASSLVAVGGNEQFF.

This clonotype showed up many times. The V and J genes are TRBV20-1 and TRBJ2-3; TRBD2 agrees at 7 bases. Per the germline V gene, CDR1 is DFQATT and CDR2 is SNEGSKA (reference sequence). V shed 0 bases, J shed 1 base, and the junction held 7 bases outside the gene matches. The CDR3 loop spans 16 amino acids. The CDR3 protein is CSARDFAGDRTDTQYF. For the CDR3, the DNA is TGCAGTGCTAGAGATTTCGCGGGAGACCGCACAGATACGCAGTATTTT.

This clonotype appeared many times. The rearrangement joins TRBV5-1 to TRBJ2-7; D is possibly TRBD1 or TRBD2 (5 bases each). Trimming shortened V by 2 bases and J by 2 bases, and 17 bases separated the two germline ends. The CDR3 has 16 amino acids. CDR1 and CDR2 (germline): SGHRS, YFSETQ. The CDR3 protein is CASSFTAGTGAYEQYF. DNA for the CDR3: TGCGCCAGCAGCTTCACCGCCGGGACGGGCGCCTACGAGCAGTACTTC.

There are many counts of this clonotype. CDR3 in amino acids: CASSPGGGGQPQHF. The CDR3, as DNA: TGTGCCAGCAGCCCCGGGGGGGGTGGACAGCCCCAGCATTTT. The rearrangement links TRBV28 to TRBJ1-5, with D perhaps matching TRBD1 (5 bases). The ends were cut back, 6 bases at V and 7 bases at J, with 16 bases in the middle. The CDR3 length is 14 residues. Germline V gene sequence: CDR1 MDHEN, CDR2 SYDVKM. The full variable domain, completed using reference TRBV28 and TRBJ1-5, is DVKVTQSSRYLVKRTGEKVFLECVQDMDHENMFWYRQDPGLGLRLIYFSYDVKMKEKGDIPEGYSVSREKKERFSLILESASTNQTSMYLCASSPGGGGQPQHFGDGTRLSIL.

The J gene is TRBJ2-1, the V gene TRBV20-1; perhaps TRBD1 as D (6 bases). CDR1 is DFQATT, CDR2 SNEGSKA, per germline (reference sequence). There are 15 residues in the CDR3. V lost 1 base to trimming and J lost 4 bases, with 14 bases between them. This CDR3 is CSARVPGVGYNEQFF. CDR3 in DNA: TGCAGTGCTAGAGTCCCAGGGGTGGGGTACAATGAGCAGTTCTTC.

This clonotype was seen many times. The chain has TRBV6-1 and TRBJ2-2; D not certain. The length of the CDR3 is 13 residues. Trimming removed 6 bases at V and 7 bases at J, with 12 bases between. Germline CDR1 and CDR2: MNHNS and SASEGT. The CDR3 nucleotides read TGTGCCAGCAGCGCCCGGTTGGGCGGGGAGCTGTTTTTT. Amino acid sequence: CASSARLGGELFF.

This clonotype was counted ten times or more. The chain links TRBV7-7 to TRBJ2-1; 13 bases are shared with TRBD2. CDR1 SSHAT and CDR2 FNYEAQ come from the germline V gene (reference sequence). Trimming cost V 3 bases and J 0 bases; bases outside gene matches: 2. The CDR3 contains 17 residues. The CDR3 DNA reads TGTGCCAGCAGCTTGGGACTAGCGGGAAGCTCCTACAATGAGCAGTTCTTC. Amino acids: CASSLGLAGSSYNEQFF.

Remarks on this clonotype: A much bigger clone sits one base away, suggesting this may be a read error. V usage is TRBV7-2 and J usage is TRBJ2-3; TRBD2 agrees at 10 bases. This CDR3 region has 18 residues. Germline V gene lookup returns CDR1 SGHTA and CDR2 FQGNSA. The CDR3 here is CAISVNSGLARHTDTQYF. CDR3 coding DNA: TGTGCCATCAGCGTTAACTCGGGACTAGCGCGACACACAGATACGCAGTATTTT. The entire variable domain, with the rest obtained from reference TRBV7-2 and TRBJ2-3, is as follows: GAGVSQSPSNKVTEKGKDVELRCDPISGHTALYWYRQSLGQGLEFLIYFQGNSAPDKSGLPSDRFSAERTGGSVSTLTIQRTQQEDSAVYLCAISVNSGLARHTDTQYFGPGTRLTVL.

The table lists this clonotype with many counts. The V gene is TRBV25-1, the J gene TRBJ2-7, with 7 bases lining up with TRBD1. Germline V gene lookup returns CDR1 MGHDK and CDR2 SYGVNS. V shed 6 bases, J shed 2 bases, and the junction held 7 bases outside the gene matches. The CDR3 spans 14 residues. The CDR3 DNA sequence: TGTGCCAGCAGACTTACCGACAGGGCCTACGAGCAGTACTTC. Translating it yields CASRLTDRAYEQYF.

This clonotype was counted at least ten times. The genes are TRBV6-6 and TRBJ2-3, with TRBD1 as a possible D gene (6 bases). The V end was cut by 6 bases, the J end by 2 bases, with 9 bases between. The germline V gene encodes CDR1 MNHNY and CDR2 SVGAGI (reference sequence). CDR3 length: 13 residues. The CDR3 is CASRGALTDTQYF. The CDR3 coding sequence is TGTGCCAGCAGGGGGGCCCTCACAGATACGCAGTATTTT.

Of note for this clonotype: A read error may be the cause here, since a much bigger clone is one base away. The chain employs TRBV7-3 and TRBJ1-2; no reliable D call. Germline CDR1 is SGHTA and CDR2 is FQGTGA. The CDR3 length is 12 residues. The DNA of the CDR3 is TGTGCCAGCAGCTTAACTAACTATGGCTGGGCCTTC. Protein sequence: CASSLTNYGWAF.

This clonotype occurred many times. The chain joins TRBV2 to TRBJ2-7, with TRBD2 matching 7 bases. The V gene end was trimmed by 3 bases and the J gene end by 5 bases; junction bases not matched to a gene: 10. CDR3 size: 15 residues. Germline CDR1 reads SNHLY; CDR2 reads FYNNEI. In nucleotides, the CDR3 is TGTGCCAGCAGTGATCCGGGAGGCTTTTCCGACGAGCAGTACTTC. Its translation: CASSDPGGFSDEQYF.